Below are 11 T cell receptor beta chains sequenced from a single sample in a study of shared clonotypes between healthy human individuals. Sequencing used immunoSEQ multiplex PCR; TCRdb keeps in-frame clones, though not all of them. Here the sample spans over 1.5 million clones, roughly 98% being singletons. Material for sequencing was naive CD4+ T cells sorted from blood. As to subset: CD45RA+ positively selected. The origin of the receptors is a man under 40 in good health.

A word on this clone: Within the sample, other DNA sequences also encode this same CDR3. The chain couples TRBV18 to TRBJ2-3; tentative D call: TRBD2 (6 bases). From germline, CDR1 is KGHSH and CDR2 LQKENI. The CDR3 has 16 residues. Deletions cut 1 base from V and 0 bases from J, with 11 bases between. The chain's CDR3 is CASSPLRGASTDTQYF. CDR3 in DNA: TGTGCCAGCTCACCACTACGCGGGGCTAGCACAGATACGCAGTATTTT.

V usage is TRBV7-2 and J usage is TRBJ2-7, with 12 bases identical to TRBD2. The CDR3 contains 15 residues. V was pared by 3 bases and J by 5 bases, with 5 bases of the junction left unmatched. Per germline, CDR1 SGHTA and CDR2 FQGNSA. This CDR3 is CASSLTSGRRDEQYF. CDR3 DNA sequence: TGTGCCAGCAGCTTGACTAGCGGGAGAAGAGACGAGCAGTACTTC.

V and J are TRBV5-1 and TRBJ1-3; D uncertain. The CDR3 length is 15 residues. V was clipped by 0 bases and J by 1 base, with 8 bases between them. Germline V lookup: CDR1 SGHRS, CDR2 YFSETQ. For the CDR3, the DNA is TGCGCCAGCAGCTTGGTTGCAGAATCTGGAAACACCATATATTTT. Encoded protein: CASSLVAESGNTIYF.

This clone showed up just once. The J gene is TRBJ2-7, the V gene TRBV5-5; D not resolved. In germline, CDR1 is SGHKS, CDR2 YYEKEE (reference sequence). Trimming shortened V by 1 base and J by 6 bases, and 11 bases separated the two germline ends. The CDR3 is 13 amino acids. CDR3 DNA: TGTGCCAGCAGCTTGATCGAAGGCAGCGAGCAGTACTTC. Residues: CASSLIEGSEQYF. The full variable domain, its missing parts supplied by reference TRBV5-5 and TRBJ2-7, is DAGVTQSPTHLIKTRGQQVTLRCSPISGHKSVSWYQQVLGQGPQFIFQYYEKEERGRGNFPDRFSARQFPNYSSELNVNALLLGDSALYLCASSLIEGSEQYFGPGTRLTVT.

Note on this clone: The sample contains more than one DNA sequence encoding this CDR3. The chain couples TRBV18 to TRBJ2-3, with D unclear. V was cut by 3 bases and J by 3 bases, with 4 bases left in between. CDR1 is KGHSH and CDR2 is LQKENI in the germline V gene. This CDR3 comprises 12 residues. This CDR3 is CASSPMTDTQYF. The DNA for the CDR3 is TGTGCCAGCTCACCGATGACAGATACGCAGTATTTT. Full variable domain (missing parts from reference TRBV18 and TRBJ2-3): NAGVMQNPRHLVRRRGQEARLRCSPMKGHSHVYWYRQLPEEGLKFMVYLQKENIIDESGMPKERFSAEFPKEGPSILRIQQVVRGDSAAYFCASSPMTDTQYFGPGTRLTVL.

The V and J genes are TRBV7-2 and TRBJ2-3; D is possibly TRBD1 (5 bases). This CDR3 contains 14 residues. Germline CDR1 and CDR2: SGHTA and FQGNSA. Trimming took 5 bases from V and 0 from J, leaving 9 bases between them. CDR3 sequence reads: CASSKGPSTDTQYF. CDR3 nucleotides: TGTGCCAGCAGCAAGGGGCCTAGCACAGATACGCAGTATTTT.

The rearrangement uses TRBV18 and TRBJ2-2, with D perhaps assigned TRBD1 or TRBD2 (5 bases each). Trimming cost V 1 base and J 2 bases, with 17 bases left between them. This CDR3 is built from 18 residues. Looked up from germline, CDR1 is KGHSH and CDR2 is LQKENI. The CDR3 DNA is TGTGCCAGCTCACCACTCTTTTCACGGGACGACAACACCGGGGAGCTGTTTTTT. This sequence encodes CASSPLFSRDDNTGELFF.

For this clone: This same CDR3 is encoded by further DNA sequences in the sample. The chain employs TRBV18 and TRBJ2-1; D call uncertain. The V and J ends lost 1 base and 7 bases respectively, with 5 bases between them. The CDR3 is 12 residues long. Looked up from germline, CDR1 is KGHSH and CDR2 is LQKENI. The CDR3 sequence: CASSPLGNEQFF. The CDR3 nucleotides read TGTGCCAGCTCACCACTGGGTAATGAGCAGTTCTTC. Drawing the rest from reference TRBV18 and TRBJ2-1, the complete variable domain is NAGVMQNPRHLVRRRGQEARLRCSPMKGHSHVYWYRQLPEEGLKFMVYLQKENIIDESGMPKERFSAEFPKEGPSILRIQQVVRGDSAAYFCASSPLGNEQFFGPGTRLTVL.

This chain links TRBV10-3 with TRBJ2-2; D is perhaps TRBD1 (5 bases). With 8 bases removed from V and 0 bases from J, the gap between germline ends came to 13 bases. The length of the CDR3 is 15 residues. Germline values: CDR1 ENHRY, CDR2 SYGVKD. The CDR3 sequence: CAIPAKGANTGELFF. CDR3 DNA: TGTGCCATCCCCGCGAAAGGGGCGAACACCGGGGAGCTGTTTTTT.

The chain couples TRBV28 to TRBJ1-2; a weak D match, TRBD1 (6 bases). The germline V and J ends were trimmed by 3 bases and 4 bases, with 15 bases remaining between them. This CDR3 has 15 amino acids. Germline V gene data show CDR1 as MDHEN and CDR2 as SYDVKM. The CDR3, as DNA: TGTGCCAGCAGTTTGGACAGTAGCATTCTCTATGGCTACACCTTC. Translation gives CASSLDSSILYGYTF.

V and J are TRBV6-5 and TRBJ1-3; no firm D call. Trimming pared 3 bases from V and 3 bases from J, leaving 6 bases between. The germline CDR1 and CDR2 sequences are MNHEY and SVGAGI. The CDR3 contains 13 residues. The CDR3 protein is CASSYLRGNTIYF. The CDR3 DNA sequence: TGTGCCAGCAGTTATCTCCGTGGAAACACCATATATTTT.